This entry is about one TCR beta chain. Its antigen is currently not known. It has no much larger one-base neighbor in the sample; base qualities were not kept. Sequencing of the TRB variable region was done with the immunoSEQ hsTCRB v3.0 assay at survey level resolution. The targeted TRB sequencing depth was roughly 40,000-55,000 T-cell genomes per sample. An Illumina MiSeq with a v3 150-cycle kit was used to sequence the pooled TRB libraries. Turning to the authors' computational methods: Repertoire analysis was performed in R inside a reproducible Nextflow workflow that covered QC, data transformation and analysis. LymphoSeq2, an R package for exploring AIRR-Seq data, was used to implement custom analyses. A few samples that yielded fewer than 5000 total TRB sequences were excluded, so that under 200 HIV repertoires were analyzed. Among the roughly 200 retained HIV repertoires, some 59 were collected before ART initiation and around 130 after ART initiation. Each repertoire was downsampled to 5000 TRB nucleotide sequences, and summary statistics were averaged across 100 downsampling iterations. TRB sequences were retained for analysis only if CDR3 regions of at least seven amino acids were present. Diversity was assessed using a clonality score derived from Shannon entropy and using the Gini coefficient. Repertoire networks linked the top 5000 CDR3 amino acid sequences whenever two sequences differed by an edit distance of one. For TRB CDR3 amino acid sequences, antigen specificity groups and MHC restriction were predicted with GLIPH2. CDR3 amino acid sequences were matched against VDJdb and McPAS-TCR to flag known CMV, EBV, HIV or tissue antigen associations. Pre-ART, post-ART and control groups were compared with Wilcoxon signed-rank tests and Holm-Bonferroni correction. TCRdb re-hosts the immuneACCESS table, in-frame sequences only. Its copies lack some clones; in the studies checked, an unresolved V gene accounts for under half of them, and the cause for the rest is not known. That table furnishes V, J and clone size, whereas the DNA furnished D and trimming. Across this sample there are 20,000 to 25,000 clones, with 70% to 90% seen only once. Of the sample, 3.5% to 5% is held by the ten largest clones.

This entry is derived from a study of long-term antiretroviral therapy in people with HIV (dated 2022 in TCRdb). Background on the whole study: The earliest samples were collected about a decade before the 2015 WHO recommendation for immediate ART, when ART was typically delayed until CD4 counts fell. A retrospective serial study tested whether changes in peripheral blood TRB repertoire composition and diversity were associated with ART initiation and durable HIV suppression. From some 28 adults with confirmed HIV infection, the cohort provided 150 to 200 cryopreserved PBMC samples, gathered serially across a mean of approximately six years (range 1-12). Of the approximately 30 participants with HIV, approximately ten were female. Test extractions of a monoclonal T-cell line alongside 30 to 35 polyclonal samples showed no cross-contamination during QIAcube processing. Overall results and qualifications from the work: The samples were dated from about 2003 to 2018, and the ART regimens that were used may be less effective than current ART regimens. Inferences about post-ART repertoire changes are limited because no data were available on ART adherence, viral resistance or therapy changes. Starting ART was linked to a significant rise in TRB diversity, yet even after long-term ART the diversity remained significantly lower than in transplant donor controls. Owing to limited PBMC availability, only the TCR beta chain was sequenced, without alpha chain pairing. Because pre-ART samples had limited cell numbers, unsorted PBMC were profiled rather than sorted CD4+ and CD8+ T cells. Compared with controls, HIV repertoires had narrower CDR3 length ranges, and the network structure pointed to an antigen-experienced repertoire that shifted only slightly toward naive after ART. Expanded TRB clones identified before ART initiation dominated the repertoire at all time points, although this dominance fluctuated and declined in many PLHIV after ART.

V and J lose 3 bases and 5 bases, and a span of 7 bases separates them. CDR3 length: 11 amino acids, cysteine to phenylalanine. The retained sequence is limited to the CDR3, 33 bases, with the frame set at the first base. CDR1 DFQATT and CDR2 SNEGSKA were looked up in the germline V gene (reference sequence). To be included, a participant needed at least one PBMC sample from before ART initiation plus at least two post-ART samples. Every participant with HIV received treatment in the United States of America. Cryopreserved samples of about 0.9-11 million PBMC were thawed and washed before DNA extraction. At the time of the earliest PBMC sample, participants with HIV were aged between roughly 20 and 54 years. PBMC samples from each participant spanned 1-4 timepoints before ART initiation and 2-8 timepoints after ART initiation, with a median of 7 samples. For every participant, serial HIV viral load, CD4+ T-cell count, ART history and demographic data were obtained. A Qiagen kit on a QIAcube was used to extract genomic DNA from unsorted PBMC, with samples processed in batches of 12.

Specimen: unsorted PBMCs, collected 1.3 years after starting antiretroviral therapy. This receptor was taken from a man aged 60 to 75 with HIV. Rearrangement joined TRBV20-1 to TRBJ2-5, with the D gene uncertain. The nucleotide sequence reads as follows: TGCAGTGCTAGGCTATACGAGACCCAGTACTTC. Its protein reads: CSARLYETQYF.